This T cell receptor (beta chain) was sequenced in a study of T cell clones after liver transplantation (dated by TCRdb to the late 2010s). With respect to the entire study: Samples were obtained from ITN030ST, a randomized trial in which withdrawal of immunosuppression was attempted within 2 years of liver transplantation. As an antigen-independent comparator for the donor-reactive sequences, third party-reactive TCRbeta sequences from pre-transplant MLRs were identified as well. After a pre-transplant mixed lymphocyte reaction, TCRbeta sequencing was used to pinpoint donor-reactive T cell clones, which were subsequently tracked in post-transplant blood. A cohort of 8 liver transplant recipients was studied, of whom 3 were classified as tolerant and 5 as non-tolerant. To count as tolerant, a recipient had to stay completely off immunosuppression for at least one year without liver enzymes climbing beyond twice the upper limit of normal. Three of the eight recipients were HCV-positive; the others were transplanted for non-autoimmune, non-viral indications. Blood samples were collected pre-transplant, then pre-randomization ahead of withdrawal, and finally post-randomization once withdrawal had either been completed or failed. The subjects received no induction therapy and were kept on standard immunosuppression until randomization at 12-24 months post-transplant.

With regard to this clone: Its binding antigen is unknown. No much larger clone exists at a distance of one base, and base qualities are not known.

Per the publication, the time point label means: pre-transplant. Thawed unstimulated PBMCs were stained for CD3, CD4 and CD8 and FACS-sorted into CD3+CD4+ and CD3+CD8+ populations. All 8 studied subjects were randomized to immunosuppression withdrawal. The Qiagen DNeasy Blood and Tissue Kit was used for isolation of genomic DNA. High-throughput TCRbeta CDR3 sequencing of frozen genomic DNA was performed by immunoSEQ, including PCR amplification, mapping, bias correction and internal controls. The authors processed their data as follows. Productive rearrangements were kept, and unique TCRbeta sequences were defined by CDR3 nucleotide sequence plus V and J gene. For a sequence to be called donor-reactive, it needed a frequency of at least 0.01% and at least 5-fold expansion in CFSE-low cells compared with unstimulated pre-transplant cells. To ensure at least 90% detection power, minimum frequency thresholds were set for each subject based on that subject's lowest-template unstimulated sample. Repertoire turnover was measured by Jensen-Shannon divergence between the top 1000 TCRbeta sequences post- and pre-transplant. Changes in detection of donor-reactive sequences were assessed with two-sided Fisher's exact tests. TCRdb took over this immuneACCESS table, retaining in-frame rearrangements with V and J assigned. Such tables are incomplete; in checked studies, under half of the missing clones stem from an unresolved V gene, and the remainder is unexplained. V and J calls and clone size are given by that table; D and trimming were obtained from the DNA. For this sample there are around 100,000 clones; approximately 78% appear just once. 0.8% to 1% of the sample rests with the top ten.

Looking up the germline V gene yields CDR1 SQVTM and CDR2 ANQGSEA. Cut back by 7 bases and 7 bases, the V and J ends lie 10 bases apart. There are 10 amino acids in the CDR3, from cysteine to phenylalanine inclusive. Of the read, only the CDR3 DNA is kept; its 30 bases are in frame from base 1. Results and caveats for the whole study, not just this receptor: The conclusions were considered preliminary, being limited by small, heterogeneous patient numbers and non-standardized post-transplant time points. When repertoire turnover was accounted for, significantly reduced detection of donor-reactive sequences was found in 7 of 8 subjects for CD4 and in 8 of 8 subjects for CD8. Because no allograft tissue specimens were available, donor-reactive T cells may have migrated into the graft instead of being deleted. A greater decline was seen for donor-reactive sequences than for third party-reactive sequences, suggesting partial antigen-specific deletion unrelated to withdrawal success. Circulating donor-reactive CD4 TCRbeta sequences fell significantly post-transplant in most of the 8 subjects, irrespective of tolerance or HCV status. In two subjects, low numbers of available donor cells limited the measurable donor-reactive repertoire.

The sequence links TRBV29-1 to TRBJ1-1; a weak D assignment points to TRBD1 (5 bases agree). Sample: CD4+ T cells from blood, taken before liver transplant. The clonotype comes from a human donor who received a liver transplant. In nucleotide form, the sequence is TGCAGCGGCGGACACCATGAAGCTTTCTTT. This gives the protein CSGGHHEAFF.